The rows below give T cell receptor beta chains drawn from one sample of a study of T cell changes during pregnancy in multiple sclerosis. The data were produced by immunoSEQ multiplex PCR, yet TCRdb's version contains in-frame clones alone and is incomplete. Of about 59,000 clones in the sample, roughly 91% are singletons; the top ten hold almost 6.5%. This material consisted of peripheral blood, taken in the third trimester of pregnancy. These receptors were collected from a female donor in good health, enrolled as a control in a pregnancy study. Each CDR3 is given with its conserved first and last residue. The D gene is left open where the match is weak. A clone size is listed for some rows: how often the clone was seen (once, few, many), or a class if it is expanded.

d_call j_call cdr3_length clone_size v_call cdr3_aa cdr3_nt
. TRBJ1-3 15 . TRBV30 CAARRWGGSGNTIYF TGTGCCGCCCGGAGGTGGGGAGGGAGCGGAAACACCATATATTTT
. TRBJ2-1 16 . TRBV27 CASSFYGSGVYNEQFF TGTGCCAGCAGTTTTTACGGGAGTGGGGTTTACAATGAGCAGTTCTTC
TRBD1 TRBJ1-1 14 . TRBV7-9 CASSLAGGNTEAFF TGTGCCAGCAGCCTCGCAGGGGGGAACACTGAAGCTTTCTTT
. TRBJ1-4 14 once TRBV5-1 CASSSQSTNEKLFF TGCGCCAGCAGCTCACAGTCCACTAATGAAAAACTGTTTTTT
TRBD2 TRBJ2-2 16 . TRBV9 CASSPLWGGPPGELFF TGTGCCAGCAGCCCCTTATGGGGGGGTCCCCCCGGGGAGCTGTTTTTT
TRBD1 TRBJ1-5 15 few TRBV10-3 CAISETGEVNQPQHF TGTGCCATCAGTGAGACAGGGGAGGTCAATCAGCCCCAGCATTTT
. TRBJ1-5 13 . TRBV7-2 CASRGLVHQPQHF TGTGCCAGCAGGGGCCTTGTACATCAGCCCCAGCATTTT
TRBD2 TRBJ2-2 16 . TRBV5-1 CASSLQTTSGTGELFF TGCGCCAGCAGCTTGCAGACGACTAGCGGGACCGGGGAGCTGTTTTTT
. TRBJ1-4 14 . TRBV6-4 CASMNRGTNEKLFF TGTGCCAGCATGAATAGGGGGACGAATGAAAAACTGTTTTTT
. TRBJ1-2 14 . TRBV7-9 CASSPSRGNYGYTF TGTGCCAGCAGCCCCTCCCGGGGGAACTATGGCTACACCTTC
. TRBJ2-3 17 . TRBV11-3 CASSLGGGVAGTDTQYF TGTGCCAGCAGCTTAGGGGGTGGGGTAGCGGGCACAGATACGCAGTATTTT
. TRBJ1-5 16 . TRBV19 CASSIDGTGSNQPQHF TGTGCCAGTAGTATAGACGGAACAGGTAGCAATCAGCCCCAGCATTTT
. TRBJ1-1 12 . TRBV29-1 CSVEGQSTEAFF TGCAGCGTTGAGGGGCAGAGCACTGAAGCTTTCTTT
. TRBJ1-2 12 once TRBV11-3 CASSSSGWGYTF TGTGCCAGCAGCTCCTCCGGTTGGGGCTACACCTTC
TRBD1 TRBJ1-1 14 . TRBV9 CASSPRQGLTEAFF TGTGCCAGCAGCCCGAGACAGGGTCTCACTGAAGCTTTCTTT
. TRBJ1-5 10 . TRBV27 CASGHQPQHF TGTGCCAGCGGCCATCAGCCCCAGCATTTT
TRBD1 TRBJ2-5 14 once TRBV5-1 CASSLRTGQETQYF TGCGCCAGCAGCTTGAGGACAGGACAAGAGACCCAGTACTTC
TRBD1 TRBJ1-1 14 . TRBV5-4 CASSRGQGSTEAFF TGTGCCAGCAGCCGTGGACAGGGGAGCACTGAAGCTTTCTTT
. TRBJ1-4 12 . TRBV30 CAWSRLEEKLFF TGTGCCTGGAGTCGATTAGAGGAAAAACTGTTTTTT
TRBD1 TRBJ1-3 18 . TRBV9 CASSVEGQQGAFGNTIYF TGTGCCAGCAGCGTAGAGGGGCAACAGGGGGCTTTTGGAAACACCATATATTTT
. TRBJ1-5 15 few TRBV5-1 CASSPRAGFDQPQHF TGCGCCAGCAGCCCTCGTGCGGGATTCGATCAGCCCCAGCATTTT
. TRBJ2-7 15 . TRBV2 CASRGLAPVTGEQYF TGTGCCAGCAGGGGTTTGGCCCCTGTCACGGGCGAGCAGTACTTC
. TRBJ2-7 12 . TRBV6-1 CASRTITSEQYF TGTGCCAGCAGAACCATTACAAGTGAGCAGTACTTC
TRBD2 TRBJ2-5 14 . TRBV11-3 CASSLAGGIETQYF TGTGCCAGCAGCTTAGCGGGGGGAATAGAGACCCAGTACTTC
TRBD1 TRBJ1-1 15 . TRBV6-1 CASSGGTGEYTEAFF TGTGCCAGCAGTGGCGGGACAGGGGAATACACTGAAGCTTTCTTT
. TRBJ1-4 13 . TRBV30 CAWSQNGGEKLFF TGTGCCTGGAGCCAAAACGGGGGGGAAAAACTGTTTTTT
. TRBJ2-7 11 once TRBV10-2 CASSVNNEQYF TGCGCCAGCAGTGTAAATAACGAGCAGTACTTC
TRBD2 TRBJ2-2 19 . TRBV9 CASSETGLAGARNTGELFF TGTGCCAGCAGCGAGACCGGGCTAGCGGGGGCCCGGAACACCGGGGAGCTGTTTTTT
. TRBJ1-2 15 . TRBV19 CASSRGQRANYGYTF TGTGCCAGTAGTCGCGGACAGAGAGCTAACTATGGCTACACCTTC
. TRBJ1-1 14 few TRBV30 CAWSVVHRNTEAFF TGTGCCTGGAGTGTGGTACACCGGAACACTGAAGCTTTCTTT
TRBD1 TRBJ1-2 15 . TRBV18 CASSPPDRGLYGYTF TGTGCCAGCTCTCCCCCGGACAGGGGGCTCTATGGCTACACCTTC
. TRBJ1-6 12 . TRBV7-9 CASTPGNSPLHF TGTGCCAGCACCCCGGGGAATTCACCCCTCCACTTT
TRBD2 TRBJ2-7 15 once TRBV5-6 CASRRRLAGLYEQYF TGTGCCAGCAGGCGTCGACTAGCGGGACTCTACGAGCAGTACTTC
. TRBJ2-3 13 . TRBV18 CASSRVRWDTQYF TGTGCCAGCTCACGCGTTCGTTGGGATACGCAGTATTTT
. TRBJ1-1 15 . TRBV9 CASSAWGGPGTEAFF TGTGCCAGCAGCGCGTGGGGGGGGCCAGGCACTGAAGCTTTCTTT
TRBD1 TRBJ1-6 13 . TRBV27 CASSQQGGSPLHF TGTGCCAGCAGTCAACAGGGGGGCTCACCCCTCCACTTT
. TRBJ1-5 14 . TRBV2 CASNSDRRNQPQHF TGTGCCAGCAACTCGGACAGACGGAATCAGCCCCAGCATTTT
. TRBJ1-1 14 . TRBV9 CASSVSGMNTEAFF TGTGCCAGCAGCGTATCAGGGATGAACACTGAAGCTTTCTTT
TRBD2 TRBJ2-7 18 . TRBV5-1 CASSLEDVWEAGAHEQYF TGCGCCAGCAGCTTGGAGGACGTGTGGGAAGCGGGAGCCCACGAGCAGTACTTC
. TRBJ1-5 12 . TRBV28 CASSLGGQPQHF TGTGCCAGCAGTTTAGGAGGACAGCCCCAGCATTTT